This TCR beta chain was profiled in a study of T cell responses to AZD1222 COVID-19 vaccine. Using immunoSEQ multiplex PCR, the repertoire was profiled, and TCRdb retains in-frame clones only, with some absent. The data show roughly 250,000 clones, with just over 90% seen just once and about 0.5% held by the top ten. About this clone: Other DNA sequences in the sample encode the same CDR3.

The clonotype originates from an adult in good health. The input for sequencing was peripheral blood, taken on day 0 of AZD1222 vaccination.

The CDR3 coding sequence is TGTGCCAGCAGCTGGACCTCCTACGAGCAGTACTTC. Residues: CASSWTSYEQYF. The rearrangement uses TRBV5-4 and TRBJ2-7; no clear D gene. CDR3 size: 12 residues. Trimming stripped 3 bases from V and 0 bases from J, with 4 bases between. Per germline, CDR1 SGHNT and CDR2 YYREEE (reference sequence).